The entry that follows covers one TCR beta chain sequence. Its target is not known. It was by 5'RACE with 10-nucleotide random UMIs that the cDNA was made. MiXCR, applied by TCRdb to the 5' RACE reads, yields one record per CDR3 protein. The table lists tens of thousands of distinct CDR3 sequences, 4.5% of them singletons. The record originates from a study of neurological immune-mediated disorders. Notes on the study in general: There were no CDR3 amino acid sequences shared by expanded clones across subjects, a result suggesting private repertoires in all groups. Clinical and MRI features did not associate with the cluster found in multiple sclerosis patients.

Unsorted libraries were prepared from 2 million PBMCs that had been stored at -80 C. This CDR3 has 14 residues. CDR1 and CDR2 from the germline V gene are SGHRS and YFSETQ. Trimming cost V 5 bases and J 7 bases; bases outside gene matches: 8. This TCR was recovered from a woman aged 60-75 years with multiple sclerosis. Sequenced material: PBMCs. The chain has TRBV5-1 and TRBJ2-3, with 9 bases aligning to TRBD2. The CDR3 nucleotides read TGCGCCAGCAGTCCGACTAGCGGAATGAATACGCAGTATTTT. It encodes CASSPTSGMNTQYF.